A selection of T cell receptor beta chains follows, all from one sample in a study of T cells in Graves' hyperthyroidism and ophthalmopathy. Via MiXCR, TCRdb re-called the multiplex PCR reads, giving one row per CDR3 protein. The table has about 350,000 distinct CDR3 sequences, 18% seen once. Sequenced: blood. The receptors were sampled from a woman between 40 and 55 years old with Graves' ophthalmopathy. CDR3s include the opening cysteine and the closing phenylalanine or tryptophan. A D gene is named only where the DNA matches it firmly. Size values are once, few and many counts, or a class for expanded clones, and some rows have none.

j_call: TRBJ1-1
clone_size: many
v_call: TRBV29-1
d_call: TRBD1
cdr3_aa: CSAVTILTGVNTEAFF
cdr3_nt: TGCAGCGCCGTGACCATCCTGACAGGGGTGAACACTGAAGCTTTCTTT

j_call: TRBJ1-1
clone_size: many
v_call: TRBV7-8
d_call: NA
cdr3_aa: CASSLVGRNTEAFF
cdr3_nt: TGTGCCAGCAGCTTAGTTGGGAGGAACACTGAAGCTTTCTTT

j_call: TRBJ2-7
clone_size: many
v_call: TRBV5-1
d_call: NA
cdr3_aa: CASSLLQRTYEQYF
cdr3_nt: TGCGCCAGCAGCTTACTTCAGCGGACCTACGAGCAGTACTTC

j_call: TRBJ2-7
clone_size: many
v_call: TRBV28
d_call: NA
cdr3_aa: CASSGHTISYEQYF
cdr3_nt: TGTGCCAGCAGCGGACATACAATTTCCTACGAGCAGTACTTC

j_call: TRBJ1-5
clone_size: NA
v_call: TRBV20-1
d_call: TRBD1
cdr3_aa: CSAYPGQGRFQPQHF
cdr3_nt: TGCAGTGCTTACCCGGGACAGGGCCGGTTTCAGCCCCAGCATTTT

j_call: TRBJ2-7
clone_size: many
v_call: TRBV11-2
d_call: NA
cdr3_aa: CASSLSHGSYEQYF
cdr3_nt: TGTGCCAGCAGCTTAAGTCACGGATCCTACGAGCAGTACTTC

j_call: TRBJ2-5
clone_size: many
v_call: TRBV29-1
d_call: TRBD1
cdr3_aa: CSVEERPTGGETQYF
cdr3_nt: TGCAGCGTTGAAGAACGACCGACAGGGGGAGAGACCCAGTACTTC

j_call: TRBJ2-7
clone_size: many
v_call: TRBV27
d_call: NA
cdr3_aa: CASSLLPTGSYEQYF
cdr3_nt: TGTGCCAGCAGTCTCCTCCCGACAGGTTCCTACGAGCAGTACTTC

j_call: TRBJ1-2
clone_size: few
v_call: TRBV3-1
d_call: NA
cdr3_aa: CASNDGNYGYTF
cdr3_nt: TGTGCCAGCAATGACGGAAACTATGGCTACACCTTC

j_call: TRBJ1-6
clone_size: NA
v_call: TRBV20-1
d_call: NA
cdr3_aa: CSVWGLSNSPLHF
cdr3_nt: TGCAGTGTTTGGGGGCTGAGTAATTCACCCCTCCACTTT

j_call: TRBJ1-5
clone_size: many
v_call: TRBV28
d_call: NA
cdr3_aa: CASRPSGVGNQPQHF
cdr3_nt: TGTGCCAGCAGGCCCTCTGGAGTCGGCAATCAGCCCCAGCATTTT

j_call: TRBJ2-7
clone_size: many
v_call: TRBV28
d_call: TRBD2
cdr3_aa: CASSLGLAAKEQYF
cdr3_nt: TGTGCCAGCAGTTTAGGACTAGCCGCTAAGGAGCAGTACTTC

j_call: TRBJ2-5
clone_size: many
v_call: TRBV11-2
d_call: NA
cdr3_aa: CASSPGPTQYF
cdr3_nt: TGTGCCAGCAGCCCCGGCCCGACCCAGTACTTC

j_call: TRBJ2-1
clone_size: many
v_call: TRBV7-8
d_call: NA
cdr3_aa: CASSQDQPNEQFF
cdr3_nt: TGTGCCAGCAGCCAGGATCAACCCAATGAGCAGTTCTTC

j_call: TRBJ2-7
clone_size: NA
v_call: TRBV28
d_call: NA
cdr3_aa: CASRRLVSAYEQYF
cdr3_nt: TGTGCCAGCAGACGTCTAGTATCGGCCTACGAGCAGTACTTC

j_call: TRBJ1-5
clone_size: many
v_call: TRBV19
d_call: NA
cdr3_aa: CASSFRQERGNQPQHF
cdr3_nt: TGTGCCAGTAGTTTCCGACAGGAACGAGGCAATCAGCCCCAGCATTTT

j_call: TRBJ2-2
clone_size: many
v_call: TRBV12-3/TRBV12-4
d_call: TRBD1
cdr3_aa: CASSPITGGAGELFF
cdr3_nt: TGTGCCAGCAGCCCGATAACAGGGGGCGCGGGGGAGCTGTTTTTT

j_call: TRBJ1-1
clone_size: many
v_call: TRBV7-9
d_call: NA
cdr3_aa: CASSSPLVESRGTEAFF
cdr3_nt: TGTGCCAGCAGCTCGCCCCTAGTTGAGTCACGAGGCACTGAAGCTTTCTTT

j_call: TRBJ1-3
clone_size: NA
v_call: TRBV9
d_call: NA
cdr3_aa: CASSVDTGHSGNTIYF
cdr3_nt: TGTGCCAGCAGCGTAGATACAGGACACTCTGGAAACACCATATATTTT

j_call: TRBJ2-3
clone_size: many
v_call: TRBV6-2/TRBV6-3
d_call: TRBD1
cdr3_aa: CASSPDRVSADTQYF
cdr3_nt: TGTGCCAGCAGTCCTGACAGGGTCAGTGCAGATACGCAGTATTTT

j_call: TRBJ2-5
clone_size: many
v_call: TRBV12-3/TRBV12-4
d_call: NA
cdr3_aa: CASSLYLQETQYF
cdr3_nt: TGTGCCAGCAGTTTATACCTACAAGAGACCCAGTACTTC

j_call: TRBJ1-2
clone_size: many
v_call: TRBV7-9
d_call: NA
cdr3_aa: CASSPMTVGNYGYTF
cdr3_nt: TGTGCCAGCAGCCCCATGACAGTTGGTAACTATGGCTACACCTTC

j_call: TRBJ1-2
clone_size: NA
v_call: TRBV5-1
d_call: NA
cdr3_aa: CASSEWGYGYTF
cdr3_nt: TGCGCCAGCAGCGAATGGGGCTATGGCTACACCTTC

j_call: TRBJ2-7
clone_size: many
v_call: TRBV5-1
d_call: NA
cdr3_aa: CASSPGTPALEQYF
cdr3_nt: TGCGCCAGCAGCCCGGGGACTCCCGCCCTCGAGCAGTACTTC

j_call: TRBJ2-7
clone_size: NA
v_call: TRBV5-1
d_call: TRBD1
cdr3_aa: CASSQRGTGGHEQYF
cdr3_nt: TGCGCCAGCAGCCAGCGGGGTACAGGGGGCCACGAGCAGTACTTC

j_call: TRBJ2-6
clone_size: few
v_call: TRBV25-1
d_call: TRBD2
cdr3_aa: CASSNPGLAGGANVLTF
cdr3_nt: TGTGCCAGCAGTAACCCCGGACTAGCGGGAGGGGCCAACGTCCTGACTTTC

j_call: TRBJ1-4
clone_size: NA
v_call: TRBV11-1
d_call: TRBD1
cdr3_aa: CASSLPGQGKEKLFF
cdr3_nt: TGTGCCAGCAGCTTACCAGGACAGGGAAAGGAAAAACTGTTTTTT

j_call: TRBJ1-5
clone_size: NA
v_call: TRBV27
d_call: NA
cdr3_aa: CASSRGRLNQPQHF
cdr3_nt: TGTGCCAGCAGTCGGGGCAGACTAAATCAGCCCCAGCATTTT

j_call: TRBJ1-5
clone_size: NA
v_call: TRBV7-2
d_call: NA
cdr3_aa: CASSLARGSGQPQHF
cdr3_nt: TGTGCCAGCAGCTTAGCGAGGGGCTCGGGGCAGCCCCAGCATTTT

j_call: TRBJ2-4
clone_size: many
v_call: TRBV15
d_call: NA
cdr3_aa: CATSRDDSQIAKNIQYF
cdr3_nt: TGTGCCACCAGCAGAGACGACAGCCAAATAGCCAAAAACATTCAGTACTTC

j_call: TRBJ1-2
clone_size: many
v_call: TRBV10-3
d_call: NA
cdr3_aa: CAISESLGFYGYTF
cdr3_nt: TGTGCCATCAGTGAGTCGCTCGGTTTCTATGGCTACACCTTC

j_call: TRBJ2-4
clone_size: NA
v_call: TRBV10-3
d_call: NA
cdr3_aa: CAINQGTGNIQYF
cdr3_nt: TGTGCCATAAACCAGGGGACGGGGAACATTCAGTACTTC

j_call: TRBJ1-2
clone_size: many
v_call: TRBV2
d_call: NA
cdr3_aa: CASSVRQGDYGYTF
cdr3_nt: TGTGCCAGCAGTGTCCGGCAGGGCGACTATGGCTACACCTTC

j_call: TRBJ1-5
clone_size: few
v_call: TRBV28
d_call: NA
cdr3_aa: CASRRDRSEPQHF
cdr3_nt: TGTGCCAGCAGACGAGACAGGTCCGAGCCCCAGCATTTT

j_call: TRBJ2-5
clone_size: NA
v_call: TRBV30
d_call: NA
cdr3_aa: CACWAWETQYF
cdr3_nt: TGTGCCTGCTGGGCGTGGGAGACCCAGTACTTC

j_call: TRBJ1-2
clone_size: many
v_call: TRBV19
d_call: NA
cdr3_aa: CAGSTGDFGYTF
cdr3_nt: TGTGCCGGGTCGACGGGGGACTTTGGCTACACCTTC

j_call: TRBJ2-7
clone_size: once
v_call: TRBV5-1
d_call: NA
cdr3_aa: CASSLIGCSYEQYF
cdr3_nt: TGCGCCAGCAGCTTGATAGGCTGCTCCTACGAGCAGTACTTC

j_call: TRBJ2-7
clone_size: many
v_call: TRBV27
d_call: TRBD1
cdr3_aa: CASSSTGASYEQYF
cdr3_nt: TGTGCCAGCAGTTCTACAGGGGCCTCCTACGAGCAGTACTTC

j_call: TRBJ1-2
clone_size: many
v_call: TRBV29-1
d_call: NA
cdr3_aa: CSAGTAQVGYTF
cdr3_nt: TGCAGCGCCGGGACGGCACAGGTTGGCTACACCTTC

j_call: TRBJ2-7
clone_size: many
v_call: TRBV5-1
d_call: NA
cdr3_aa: CASSLHPTARPSYEQYF
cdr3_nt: TGCGCCAGCAGCTTACACCCGACAGCCCGACCATCCTACGAGCAGTACTTC

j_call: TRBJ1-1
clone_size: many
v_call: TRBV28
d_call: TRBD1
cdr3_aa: CASSFRPDRGGVNTEAFF
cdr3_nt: TGTGCCAGCAGTTTTAGACCCGACAGGGGTGGAGTGAACACTGAAGCTTTCTTT

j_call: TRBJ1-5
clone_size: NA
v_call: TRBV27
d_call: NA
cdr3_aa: CASSLSVQSDQPQHF
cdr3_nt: TGTGCCAGCAGTTTATCGGTCCAGAGCGATCAGCCCCAGCATTTT

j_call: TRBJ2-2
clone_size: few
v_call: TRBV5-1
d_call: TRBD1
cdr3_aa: CASSSRQGGNTGELFF
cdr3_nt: TGCGCCAGCAGCTCCAGACAGGGGGGGAACACCGGGGAGCTGTTTTTT